The rows below give T cell receptor beta chains drawn from one sample of a study of T cell responses to AZD1222 COVID-19 vaccine. Profiled with immunoSEQ multiplex PCR; TCRdb holds only in-frame clones, not every one. The data hold approximately 130,000 clones, with about 94% observed a single time. The sample was peripheral blood, taken on day 0 of AZD1222 vaccination. The receptors originated from an adult in good health. Both conserved end residues are part of each CDR3.

CDR3	J	V
CASSPFSGEQYF	TRBJ2-7	TRBV18
CASSPRTGGDTEAFF	TRBJ1-1	TRBV27
CASSSYSEQYF	TRBJ2-7	TRBV11-2
CASSSEWTNTEAFF	TRBJ1-1	TRBV5-1
CASMRGTGNSNQPQHF	TRBJ1-5	TRBV2
CAISADRSQEAFF	TRBJ1-1	TRBV10-3
CASSVDLSANYGYTF	TRBJ1-2	TRBV9
CASTGTASNQPQHF	TRBJ1-5	TRBV6-5
CAWSTGYEQYF	TRBJ2-7	TRBV30
CASSPRGGRGSYNEQFF	TRBJ2-1	TRBV11-2
CASSQDKSTGAFF	TRBJ1-1	TRBV4-1
CASSQDEGYGYTF	TRBJ1-2	TRBV4-2
CASSPYPRNTPLHF	TRBJ1-6	TRBV27
CASSEAGDGGNTIYF	TRBJ1-3	TRBV6-1
CASTLLSGGTEAFF	TRBJ1-1	TRBV19
CASSWGPFNSPLHF	TRBJ1-6	TRBV6-5
CASSLNAGPYEQYF	TRBJ2-7	TRBV7-2
CASGLSRVSTDTQYF	TRBJ2-3	TRBV12-5
CASSLARRDKGDVDTQYF	TRBJ2-3	TRBV11-2
CASSPTGGGTEAFF	TRBJ1-1	TRBV3-1/TRBV3-2
CSVALGQGDQPQHF	TRBJ1-5	TRBV29-1
CASGPGDRPSTDTQYF	TRBJ2-3	TRBV12-5
CASSPDIWNTEAFF	TRBJ1-1	TRBV6-5
CASSQEMGRFQPQHF	TRBJ1-5	TRBV4-1
CASSPETGTGPSYEQYF	TRBJ2-7	TRBV7-9
CASSPDGPTDTQYF	TRBJ2-3	TRBV18
CASSQPTGNSGNTIYF	TRBJ1-3	TRBV11-2
CASSQGGRGEKLFF	TRBJ1-4	TRBV3-1/TRBV3-2